Sequencing of this T cell receptor beta chain was carried out in a study of blood T cell repertoires in COVID-19 (TCRdb year 2020). In the study overall: The collaborator samples originated in the United States, Italy and Spain and spanned the acute and convalescent phases of COVID-19. The prospective study material was composed of cDNA or gDNA derived from T cells, B-cell-depleted T cells, or PBMCs. Deeply sampled blood TCRbeta repertoires from subjects exposed to, actively infected with, or recovered from COVID-19 were included in the dataset. The repertoires were released in a freely available public database meant as a resource for research on the immune response to SARS-CoV-2. Samples were obtained from the ongoing ImmuneRACE study (first 160 participants) and from 1,254 subjects provided by 6 global collaborators. Nearly every sample came with metadata listing a de-identified subject ID, COVID-19 status, age in years and sex. HLA class I and class II types, where available, came from metadata supplied by the sample provider rather than from assay-based typing.

CDR1 is given as SGHAT and CDR2 as FQNNGV, both from the germline V gene. At the junction V is shortened by 5 bases and J by 0 bases, with 20 bases in between. The CDR3 runs 19 amino acids, cysteine and phenylalanine included. CDR3 DNA is the only sequence kept; it has 57 bases, read in frame from the first base. Study-wide conclusions, independent of this receptor: The amount of clinical and demographic metadata varied by source and participant and was provided uncurated.

The immunoSEQ Assay, a bias-controlled multiplex PCR, was used to amplify TCRbeta CDR3 regions from genomic DNA. The study's processing was this. The number of nucleated cells in each sample was estimated from the amplification of reference gene primers within the assay. To quantify the absolute abundance of each unique TCRbeta CDR3 rearrangement, sequence reads were collapsed and filtered. For each sample, productive Simpson clonality was calculated as the square root of Simpson's diversity index over productive rearrangements. In TCRdb, the immuneACCESS table is reduced to in-frame sequences with V and J assigned. These tables do not hold every clone; where another copy was compared, an unresolved V gene accounts for under half, and the others remain unexplained. V and J calls plus clone size are reproduced from that table; the DNA served to infer D and trimming. For this sample there are about 270,000 clones; more than 70% appear just once. The top ten constitute approximately 2.3% of the sample.

The collaborating institutions used their own protocols to collect whole blood in K2EDTA tubes. For TCRbeta analysis, collaborators shipped samples as frozen whole blood, isolated PBMCs, or DNA extracted from either of those sample types. This clone was recorded only once. It has no known antigen specificity. Per-nucleotide qualities are absent, and no much larger clonotype sits a single base away. The receptor comes from a woman aged 45-65 years with acute or convalescent COVID-19. In this chain, TRBV11-2 is recombined with TRBJ2-6; TRBD2 might be the D gene, on 6 matching bases. The sample consisted of peripheral blood. The CDR3 region: CASSQGRWGFPSGANVLTF. The DNA sequence is as follows: TGTGCCAGCAGCCAAGGGAGGTGGGGCTTTCCCTCTGGGGCCAACGTCCTGACTTTC.